This T cell receptor beta chain was sequenced for a study of monozygotic twins with inflammatory bowel disease (dated by TCRdb to between 2018 and 2021). Background on the whole study: In total, around 30 monozygotic twin pairs made up the full study: 19 Danish pairs, all IBD-discordant, plus nine German pairs, of which four were IBD-concordant and five were IBD-discordant. The search for disease-associated traits relied mainly on comparing, within discordant pairs, IBD patients with their genetically identical healthy co-twins. Each individual had, on average, about 151 000 unique TCRalpha sequences and 181 000 unique TCRbeta sequences available for analysis. Broader findings and caveats from the paper: Compared with healthy twins, IBD patients had fewer clonotypes in common with other individuals, a difference most pronounced in patients showing signs of disease activity. Background noise and inter-individual variability may have been introduced into the repertoires by the differing immunosuppressive treatments among patients. A decrease in TCRbeta repertoire diversity, as measured by inverse Simpson index, was observed in IBD patients compared with their healthy co-twins. No single strong signal or clonotype linked to IBD turned up in the results, so the idea that one exists was not supported. Concordant and discordant twins showed no difference in repertoire similarity, possibly because of limited statistical power. The analysis was unable to tell different T cell subtypes apart.

Spanning cysteine to phenylalanine, the CDR3 consists of 15 amino acids. DNA for this receptor is not on file. CDR1 and CDR2 were assigned from the germline V gene as SGHDN and FVKESK. Library construction relied on 5' RACE. For each TCR library, 3,500 to 4,000 ng of total RNA was used. For each sample, cDNA synthesis with SMARTScribe reverse transcriptase was split into eight separate reactions. During cDNA synthesis, unique molecular identifiers containing a 6-nucleotide sample barcode were introduced by template switching. TCRalpha and TCRbeta cDNA was amplified by two nested PCRs of around 16 and 10 cycles, with bead purification after each PCR. Before amplification, the cDNA was treated with uracil DNA-glycosylase and purified using the QIAquick PCR purification kit. The second PCR added Illumina TruSeq-compatible adapters along with sample-specific barcodes. TapeStation and Qubit were used to check library quality and concentration, and roughly 5.5 ng of each library was pooled. Pooled libraries were sequenced on an Illumina HiSeq2500 single-index Rapid Run with 2 x 100 bp reads and custom sequencing primers. On the authors' methods: PCR and sequencing errors were corrected by UMI-based consensus assembly using MiGEC version 1.2.6. MiXCR version 2.1.1 handled V(D)J alignment, clonotype assembly and CDR3 extraction. To normalise gene usage, clonotype sharing and MAIT/NKT TCR abundance, the top 1000, 10 000 and 20 000 clonotypes in each sample were analysed. After downsampling to 27 000 UMIs, diversity was calculated as the inverse Simpson index using the vegan R package. Paired Mann-Whitney U tests were applied to discordant twin pairs, with Benjamini-Hochberg correction for multiple testing. Through TCRdb reprocessing, the reads give one entry per CDR3 protein sequence; DNA is omitted. In this record, the V and J calls reflect TCRdb's handling and not the investigators' own analysis. The table of this sample itemizes about 210,000 distinct CDR3 sequences. The top ten constitute 1.6% of the sample.

From each donor, an approximately 2.5 ml peripheral blood sample was collected into PAXgene tubes and stored at -80 degrees C. Without any T cell sorting, total RNA was extracted from whole blood using the PAXgene blood miRNA kit on an automated QIAcube. Peripheral blood from monozygotic twin pairs concordant or discordant for inflammatory bowel disease was subjected to deep TCRalpha and TCRbeta repertoire profiling with unique molecular barcoding. Smoking habits were recorded for all twin pairs, and each individual was classified as a current, former or never smoker. About this clonotype itself: This receptor's antigen is unknown.

Sequencing was done on a sample of blood. This sequence uses TRBV14 and TRBJ2-7; TCRdb designates TRBD1, a call that cannot be tested without DNA. The receptor comes from a human donor with ulcerative colitis or Crohn's disease, or a healthy co-twin of an affected twin (not recorded which). This receptor carries the CDR3 CASSQQAGMMNEQYF.